A single sample is the source of the 27 T cell receptor beta chains below, sequenced in a study of CD4 T cells in relation to SARS-CoV-2 and coronaviruses. Their recognized antigens are unknown. Measured with immunoSEQ multiplex PCR; TCRdb has only the in-frame clones, and not every one. There are approximately 36,000 clones in the sample; roughly 80% occur only once, and approximately 7% lies in the top ten. The sample consisted of naive CD4+ T cells from PBMCs, cultured in vitro. Subset meaning: naive CD4+ T cells isolated by negative enrichment. The receptors shown here come from an adult with COVID-19.

This rearrangement joins TRBV18 to TRBJ1-5, with D perhaps TRBD1 (6 bases). CDR1 and CDR2 (germline): KGHSH, LQKENI. Trimming removed 4 bases at V and 5 bases at J, with 9 bases between. This CDR3 spans 13 amino acids. The CDR3 DNA follows: TGTGCCAGCTCACGGGGGGCCGATCAGCCCCAGCATTTT. Translating gives CASSRGADQPQHF.

The V call is TRBV5-6, the J call TRBJ2-1; unclear D gene. V was pared by 3 bases and J by 3 bases, with 4 bases between. Germline lookup yields CDR1 SGHDT and CDR2 YYEEEE. The CDR3 sequence is 12 residues long. CDR3 DNA sequence: TGTGCCAGCAGCTCCTACTACAATGAGCAGTTCTTC. It specifies CASSSYYNEQFF.

This rearrangement joins TRBV5-1 to TRBJ1-1, with D possibly matching TRBD1 (5 bases). CDR1 and CDR2 (germline): SGHRS, YFSETQ. V was cut by 4 bases and J by 1 base, with 14 bases left in between. The CDR3 spans 15 residues. The CDR3 DNA follows: TGCGCCAGCAGCATCGTCAGGGTCCCGAACACTGAAGCTTTCTTT. Its protein product is CASSIVRVPNTEAFF.

The V gene is TRBV5-1, the J gene TRBJ2-5; TRBD2 matches at 10 bases. Per the germline V gene, CDR1 is SGHRS and CDR2 is YFSETQ. The CDR3 loop spans 15 amino acids. V lost 2 bases to trimming and J lost 5 bases; unmatched junction nucleotides: 6. CDR3 coding DNA: TGCGCCAGCAGCTTTTCTAGCGGGAGTCGGGAGACCCAGTACTTC. Translation: CASSFSSGSRETQYF.

Comments on this clone: This sample includes further DNA sequences coding for the same CDR3. This sequence joins TRBV18 and TRBJ2-5; D ambiguous. The germline gives CDR1 KGHSH, CDR2 LQKENI. This CDR3 has 11 residues. The ends were cut back, 2 bases at V and 3 bases at J, with 1 base in the middle. CDR3 sequence: CASSPEETQYF. Written as DNA, the CDR3 is TGTGCCAGCTCACCAGAAGAGACCCAGTACTTC. The entire variable domain, with the rest obtained from reference TRBV18 and TRBJ2-5, is as follows: NAGVMQNPRHLVRRRGQEARLRCSPMKGHSHVYWYRQLPEEGLKFMVYLQKENIIDESGMPKERFSAEFPKEGPSILRIQQVVRGDSAAYFCASSPEETQYFGPGTRLLVL.

The CDR3 region has the DNA TGTGCCAGCAGGAGGACAGGGGGAGGGTACAATGAGCAGTTCTTC. This encodes CASRRTGGGYNEQFF. This sequence joins TRBV28 and TRBJ2-1, with 10 bases aligning to TRBD1. Germline lookup yields CDR1 MDHEN and CDR2 SYDVKM. The length of the CDR3 is 15 residues. Germline trimming cut 6 bases from V and 4 bases from J; bases unmatched to any gene: 6. Based on the CDR3 plus reference TRBV28 and TRBJ2-1, the full variable domain is DVKVTQSSRYLVKRTGEKVFLECVQDMDHENMFWYRQDPGLGLRLIYFSYDVKMKEKGDIPEGYSVSREKKERFSLILESASTNQTSMYLCASRRTGGGYNEQFFGPGTRLTVL.

The table lists this clone with a count of one. The CDR3 protein is CASSPTKAYTGELFF. DNA for the CDR3: TGTGCCAGCTCACCGACGAAAGCGTACACCGGGGAGCTGTTTTTT. The gene calls are TRBV18 and TRBJ2-2; the D is unclear. Deletions cut 3 bases from V and 3 bases from J, with 11 bases between. The CDR3 length is 15 residues. Germline-derived CDR1 and CDR2 are KGHSH and LQKENI.

This rearrangement joins TRBV2 to TRBJ2-3; no clear D gene. The germline CDR1 and CDR2 sequences are SNHLY and FYNNEI. Trimming cost V 3 bases and J 0 bases, with 4 bases left between them. This CDR3 spans 13 amino acids. The CDR3, as DNA: TGTGCCAGCAGTGATGTGAGCACAGATACGCAGTATTTT. Translation: CASSDVSTDTQYF.

This clone appeared a few times. The V and J genes are TRBV3-1 (or the pseudogene TRBV3-2) and TRBJ1-1; TRBD1 agrees at 7 bases. V lost 0 bases to trimming and J lost 7 bases; unmatched junction nucleotides: 5. CDR1 and CDR2 (germline): LGHDT, YNNKEL (reference sequence). This CDR3 has 14 amino acids. CDR3 coding DNA: TGTGCCAGCAGCCAAGAAGGGGGCAGGGATGAAGCTTTCTTT. Protein: CASSQEGGRDEAFF.

This chain links TRBV28 with TRBJ1-1; no clear D. V was cut by 2 bases and J by 1 base, with 11 bases left in between. The germline gives CDR1 MDHEN, CDR2 SYDVKM. This CDR3 has 15 amino acids. CDR3 protein: CASSLNEPPNTEAFF. Here the CDR3 DNA reads TGTGCCAGCAGTTTAAATGAACCCCCGAACACTGAAGCTTTCTTT.

The chain has TRBV6-6 and TRBJ2-1, with D uncertain. Germline V gene data show CDR1 as MNHNY and CDR2 as SVGAGI (reference sequence). The CDR3 extends over 15 amino acids. The germline V and J ends were trimmed by 5 bases and 6 bases, with 17 bases remaining between them. In DNA, the CDR3 is TGTGCCAGCAGTATCCCCCAGGCCCCCGGCAATGAGCAGTTCTTC. Its translation: CASSIPQAPGNEQFF.

V is TRBV9 and J is TRBJ2-5; maybe TRBD1 (5 bases). This CDR3 comprises 16 residues. Germline values: CDR1 SGDLS, CDR2 YYNGEE. Trimming removed 3 bases at V and 4 bases at J, with 19 bases between. The CDR3 DNA sequence: TGTGCCAGCAGCGACTACCAAACAGGAGTTCCAGAGACCCAGTACTTC. Residues: CASSDYQTGVPETQYF. Using reference TRBV9 and TRBJ2-5 for the parts outside the CDR3, the full variable domain is DSGVTQTPKHLITATGQRVTLRCSPRSGDLSVYWYQQSLDQGLQFLIQYYNGEERAKGNILERFSAQQFPDLHSELNLSSLELGDSALYFCASSDYQTGVPETQYFGPGTRLLVL.

The genes are TRBV2 and TRBJ2-3; TRBD2 matches 11 bases. The germline CDR1 and CDR2 sequences are SNHLY and FYNNEI. The CDR3 has 16 amino acids. V shed 5 bases and J 2 bases; nucleotides not matched to a gene: 6. CDR3 sequence: CASSWGLAEHTDTQYF. The DNA for the CDR3 is TGTGCCAGCAGTTGGGGACTAGCGGAACACACAGATACGCAGTATTTT.

The rearrangement uses TRBV19 and TRBJ2-4; 11 nucleotides agree with TRBD1. J was trimmed by 0 bases and V by 5 bases; bases with no gene match: 9. The CDR3 has 18 residues. CDR1 and CDR2 from the germline V gene are LNHDA and SQIVND (reference sequence). Here the CDR3 reads CASSARGQGDLAKNIQYF. Written as DNA, the CDR3 is TGTGCCAGTAGTGCCCGGGGACAGGGGGATCTAGCCAAAAACATTCAGTACTTC.

This rearrangement joins TRBV24-1 to TRBJ2-3; D is unresolved. Trimming took 5 bases from V and 5 from J, leaving 7 bases between them. Germline CDR1 KGHDR, CDR2 SFDVKD. CDR3 length: 12 amino acids. CDR3 in amino acids: CATSGAGDTQYF. In DNA form, the CDR3 reads TGTGCCACCAGTGGAGCAGGAGATACGCAGTATTTT.

This clone was seen a few times. V and J are TRBV10-2 and TRBJ2-5; 10 bases map to TRBD1. CDR3 length: 15 residues. Germline CDR1 WSHSY, CDR2 SAAADI. The ends lost 7 bases at V and 0 bases at J; junction bases unmatched: 5. As DNA, the CDR3 is TGCGCCAGCACGGGACAGGGGATGTACCAAGAGACCCAGTACTTC. As protein: CASTGQGMYQETQYF.

The gene calls are TRBV6-5 and TRBJ2-7; TRBD1 agrees at 10 bases. The length of the CDR3 is 14 residues. The germline gives CDR1 MNHEY, CDR2 SVGAGI. The V segment lost 7 bases and the J segment 2 bases; nucleotides outside the gene matches: 5. The CDR3 here is CASIPGTGAYEQYF. The CDR3 DNA is TGTGCCAGCATCCCCGGGACAGGGGCCTACGAGCAGTACTTC.

The V call is TRBV2, the J call TRBJ2-3, with D unresolved. Germline CDR1 reads SNHLY; CDR2 reads FYNNEI. The CDR3 loop spans 15 amino acids. V was pared by 3 bases and J by 3 bases, with 13 bases between. The CDR3 spells CASSDLYTSTDTQYF. In DNA form, the CDR3 reads TGTGCCAGCAGTGATTTGTACACTTCAACAGATACGCAGTATTTT.

The chain links TRBV3-1 (or the pseudogene TRBV3-2) to TRBJ1-1; D may be TRBD1 (5 bases). Trimming took 1 base from V and 0 from J, leaving 9 bases between them. Germline CDR1 LGHDT, CDR2 YNNKEL (reference sequence). The CDR3 sequence is 15 residues long. The CDR3 DNA reads TGTGCCAGCAGCCAAGGAACGGGACTGAACACTGAAGCTTTCTTT. Residues: CASSQGTGLNTEAFF.

The rearrangement uses TRBV27 and TRBJ2-3; D may be TRBD2 (6 bases). The CDR3 has 18 residues. Trimming removed 6 bases from V and 0 bases from J, with 22 bases in between. Germline V gene sequence: CDR1 MNHEY, CDR2 SMNVEV (reference sequence). In DNA, the CDR3 is TGTGCCAGCAGAACGGGAGCCATTATCTACTCTAGCACAGATACGCAGTATTTT. Amino acid sequence: CASRTGAIIYSSTDTQYF.

On this clone: Germline and junction disagree at one end, which may indicate a read error. The chain couples TRBV5-6 to TRBJ2-7; 12 nucleotides align to TRBD2. The CDR3 length is 14 residues. From germline, CDR1 is SGHDT and CDR2 YYEEEE. CDR3 in DNA: TGTGCCAGCAGCGTAGGGACTAGCGGGTCCCCTTTCCACTTC. Translating it yields CASSVGTSGSPFHF.

The chain carries TRBV5-5 and TRBJ2-5; D is ambiguous. V dropped 1 base and J dropped 0 bases, with 13 bases sitting between them. The CDR3 loop spans 16 amino acids. Germline lookup yields CDR1 SGHKS and CDR2 YYEKEE (reference sequence). CDR3 region: CASSLFGHTYQETQYF. CDR3 nucleotides: TGTGCCAGCAGCTTGTTCGGCCACACGTACCAAGAGACCCAGTACTTC.

The rearrangement links TRBV5-1 to TRBJ2-7; 7 bases align to TRBD1. Germline CDR1 SGHRS, CDR2 YFSETQ. The ends lost 0 bases at V and 4 bases at J; junction bases unmatched: 10. The CDR3 is 16 amino acids. CDR3 DNA: TGCGCCAGCAGCTTGGCTGTCCCGGGACAGAATTACGAGCAGTACTTC. Its protein product is CASSLAVPGQNYEQYF.

The chain joins TRBV19 to TRBJ2-4, with D tentatively TRBD2 (6 bases). Trimming took 5 bases from V and 0 from J, leaving 20 bases between them. Germline V gives CDR1 LNHDA, CDR2 SQIVND (reference sequence). The CDR3 contains 18 residues. The CDR3 DNA sequence: TGTGCCAGTAGTCGAAACTCTGGGACTCGACCAGCCAAAAACATTCAGTACTTC. Its translation is CASSRNSGTRPAKNIQYF.

The chain employs TRBV27 and TRBJ2-1, with D unresolved. CDR3 length: 17 residues. V was trimmed by 5 bases and J by 5 bases, leaving 22 bases between them. Germline V gene sequence: CDR1 MNHEY, CDR2 SMNVEV (reference sequence). DNA for the CDR3: TGTGCCAGCAGTCGAATTTCGGGTGACTCAACTGACAATGAGCAGTTCTTC. This sequence encodes CASSRISGDSTDNEQFF.

V usage is TRBV7-9 and J usage is TRBJ2-7; 7 bases fit TRBD2. CDR1 and CDR2 from the germline V gene are SEHNR and FQNEAQ (reference sequence). This CDR3 is 17 amino acids long. V lost 3 bases, J lost 3 bases, and 14 bases stayed unmatched. This chain's CDR3 is CASSLVLFAGEGYEQYF. As DNA, the CDR3 is TGTGCCAGCAGCTTGGTCCTGTTCGCCGGGGAGGGCTACGAGCAGTACTTC.

This chain joins TRBV7-3 and TRBJ2-3; 7 bases align to TRBD2. Germline CDR1 SGHTA, CDR2 FQGTGA. The CDR3 runs 14 residues. V shed 8 bases and J 4 bases; nucleotides not matched to a gene: 9. The CDR3 here is CASRVAGGSDTQYF. Here the CDR3 DNA reads TGTGCCAGCCGAGTAGCGGGTGGGTCAGATACGCAGTATTTT.